This T cell receptor (beta chain) was documented in a study of Graves' ophthalmopathy and Graves' hyperthyroidism. Across the whole study: Investigators collected peripheral blood at initial diagnosis, before any treatment was given.

TCR beta CDR3 regions were amplified from RNA transcripts. Second-round multiplex PCR came after first-round RT-PCR with HTBI primers. TCRdb re-analysed the multiplex PCR reads in MiXCR, keeping a single row per CDR3 protein. In the table there are a few hundred thousand distinct CDR3 sequences, approximately 18% of which are singletons. This clonotype was seen ten or more times. The antigen is undetermined. Hyperthyroidism was classified as stable if no ophthalmopathy occurred within 18 months of follow-up. Newly diagnosed hyperthyroidism donors, aged 18 to 65, duration under 2 months. General observations from the study: Blood was where most expanded thyroid clonotypes above 0.001 frequency also turned up.

This CDR3 has 14 amino acids. V was clipped by 3 bases and J by 4 bases, with 10 bases between them. The gene calls are TRBV12-3 or TRBV12-4 and TRBJ1-3, with D hard to call. The specimen was peripheral blood. This receptor was identified in an adult woman with stable Graves' hyperthyroidism. CDR3 protein: CASSLANFGNTIYF. The DNA of the CDR3 is TGTGCCAGCAGTTTGGCCAACTTCGGAAACACCATATATTTT.